This T cell receptor beta chain came from a study of shared clonotypes between healthy human individuals. V was clipped by 5 bases and J by 3 bases; unmatched bases: 7. The CDR3 sequence is 15 residues long. In germline, CDR1 is SGHAT, CDR2 FQNNGV. TCRdb's copy holds only in-frame clones and misses some; the assay was immunoSEQ multiplex PCR. The sample shows approximately 1,500,000 clones, around 97% of them seen only once. The TCR originated in a man in his thirties or forties in good health. Sequencing was performed on naive CD4+ T cells sorted from blood. Subset meaning: CD45RA+ positively selected. The chain has TRBV11-2 and TRBJ2-1, with TRBD1 matching over 7 bases. CDR3 amino acids: CASSVTTGFYNEQFF. CDR3 bases: TGTGCCAGCAGCGTAACGACAGGGTTCTACAATGAGCAGTTCTTC. Full variable domain (remainder filled in from reference TRBV11-2 and TRBJ2-1): EAGVAQSPRYKIIEKRQSVAFWCNPISGHATLYWYQQILGQGPKLLIQFQNNGVVDDSQLPKDRFSAERLKGVDSTLKIQPAKLEDSAVYLCASSVTTGFYNEQFFGPGTRLTVL.